The T cell receptor (beta chain) under discussion was sequenced for a study of blood T cell repertoires in COVID-19 (TCRdb year 2020). Describing the broader study: Collaborator samples came from the United States, Italy and Spain and covered acute and convalescent phases of COVID-19. Deeply sampled blood TCRbeta repertoires from subjects exposed to, actively infected with, or recovered from COVID-19 were included in the dataset. The material from the prospective study consisted of cDNA or gDNA derived from T cells, B-cell-depleted T cells, or PBMCs. The repertoires were released in a freely available public database meant as a resource for research on the immune response to SARS-CoV-2. Where available, HLA class I and class II types were taken from metadata supplied by the sample provider and were not determined by assay-based typing. A de-identified subject ID, COVID-19 status, age in years and sex were almost always included in the sample metadata. The samples were drawn from the first 160 participants of the ongoing ImmuneRACE study and from 1,254 subjects provided by 6 global collaborators.

At the junction V is shortened by 2 bases and J by 8 bases, with 2 bases in between. The CDR3 sequence holds 10 residues, the cysteine and phenylalanine included. Just the 30-base CDR3 DNA is kept, in frame starting at base 1. CDR1 and CDR2, per the germline V gene, are SGHRS and YFSETQ. Participants in the prospective study were aged about 18 to 95 years, lived in over 20 United States geographic areas, and enrolled through a virtual design. In the prospective study, participants were assigned to cohorts based on the clinical history participants reported in a screening survey and a study questionnaire. In the prospective study, mobile phlebotomists collected whole blood, serum and a nasopharyngeal or oropharyngeal swab from each participant. Over a roughly 2-month period, participants in the prospective study had the option of providing additional blood draws and questionnaires. Blood samples from the prospective study were shipped frozen or at room temperature prior to DNA extraction.

What the work shows at the level of the full study, not this receptor alone: Clinical and demographic metadata were provided uncurated, with the amount varying by source and participant.

TCRbeta CDR3 regions were amplified from genomic DNA using the immunoSEQ Assay, a bias-controlled multiplex PCR. Per the original workflow: Within the assay, amplification of reference gene primers was used to estimate how many nucleated cells each sample contained. To quantify the absolute abundance of each unique TCRbeta CDR3 rearrangement, sequence reads were collapsed and filtered. For each sample, productive Simpson clonality was calculated as the square root of Simpson's diversity index across productive rearrangements. TCRdb re-hosts the immuneACCESS table, in-frame sequences only. Its copies lack some clones; in the studies checked, an unresolved V gene accounts for under half of them, and the cause for the rest is not known. The V and J calls and clone size come from that table; D and trimming were worked out from the DNA. For this sample there are roughly 160,000 clones; roughly 80% appear just once. Clones ranked in the top ten supply roughly 5% of the sample.

For this clone: No antigen is known for it. It has no much larger one-base neighbor in the sample; base qualities were not kept.

Sequencing was performed on PBMCs or T cells enriched from blood (not recorded which). The clonotype originates from a woman aged 40 to 50 with acute COVID-19. The sequence links TRBV5-1 to TRBJ2-1; no D segment can be confidently identified. The sequence in DNA is TGCGCCAGCAGCTTCTATGAGCAGTTCTTC. Translation gives CASSFYEQFF.